This T cell receptor (beta chain) was observed in a study of shared clonotypes between healthy human individuals. Per germline, CDR1 SGHTA and CDR2 FQGNSA. The CDR3 loop spans 14 amino acids. The V segment lost 5 bases and the J segment 3 bases; nucleotides outside the gene matches: 5. The assay was immunoSEQ multiplex PCR, and TCRdb's table has in-frame clones only and misses some. This table has some 2 million clones, 85% to 95% appearing once. The chain recombines TRBV7-2 with TRBJ2-7, with 9 positions matching TRBD1. The sample comprised naive CD4+ T cells sorted from blood. As to subset: CD45RA+ positively selected. This TCR derives from a man younger than 30 in good health. The CDR3, as DNA: TGTGCCAGCAGCATTCCGGGACAGGGCTACGAGCAGTACTTC. Amino acids: CASSIPGQGYEQYF.